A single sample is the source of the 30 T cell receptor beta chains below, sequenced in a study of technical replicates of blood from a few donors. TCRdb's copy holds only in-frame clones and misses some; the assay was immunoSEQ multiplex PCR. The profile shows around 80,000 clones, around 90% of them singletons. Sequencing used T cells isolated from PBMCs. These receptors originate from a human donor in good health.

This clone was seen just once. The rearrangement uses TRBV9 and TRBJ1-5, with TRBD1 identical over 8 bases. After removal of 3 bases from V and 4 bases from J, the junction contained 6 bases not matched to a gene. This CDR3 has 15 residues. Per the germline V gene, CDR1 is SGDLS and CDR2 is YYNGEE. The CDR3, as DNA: TGTGCCAGCAGCGAACAGGGGGACTTAAATCAGCCCCAGCATTTT. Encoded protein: CASSEQGDLNQPQHF. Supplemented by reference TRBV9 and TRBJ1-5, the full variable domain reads DSGVTQTPKHLITATGQRVTLRCSPRSGDLSVYWYQQSLDQGLQFLIQYYNGEERAKGNILERFSAQQFPDLHSELNLSSLELGDSALYFCASSEQGDLNQPQHFGDGTRLSIL.

DNA for the CDR3: TGTGCCAGCAGCTTAGCTCGACAGGGCGAAGCTTTCTTT. Its translation: CASSLARQGEAFF. The chain joins TRBV11-2 to TRBJ1-1, with 7 bases that match TRBD1. From germline, CDR1 is SGHAT and CDR2 FQNNGV. The CDR3 contains 13 residues. Trimming took 1 base from V and 8 from J; bases not matched to a gene: 4.

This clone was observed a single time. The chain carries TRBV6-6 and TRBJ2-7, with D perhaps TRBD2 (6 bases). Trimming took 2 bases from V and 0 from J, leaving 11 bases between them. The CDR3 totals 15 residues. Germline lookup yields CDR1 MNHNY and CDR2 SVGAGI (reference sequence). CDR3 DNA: TGTGCCAGCAGTTACCCTAGCGCGAGCTCCTACGAGCAGTACTTC. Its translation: CASSYPSASSYEQYF.

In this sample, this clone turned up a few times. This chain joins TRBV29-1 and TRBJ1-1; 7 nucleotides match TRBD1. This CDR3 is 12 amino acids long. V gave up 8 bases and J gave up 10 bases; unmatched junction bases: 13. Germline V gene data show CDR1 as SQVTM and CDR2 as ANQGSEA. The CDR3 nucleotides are TGCAGCTTGAGACAGGGAGACGAGGTAGCTTTCTTT. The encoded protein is CSLRQGDEVAFF. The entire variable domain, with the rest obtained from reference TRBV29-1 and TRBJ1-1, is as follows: SAVISQKPSRDICQRGTSLTIQCQVDSQVTMMFWYRQQPGQSLTLIATANQGSEATYESGFVIDKFPISRPNLTFSTLTVSNMSPEDSSIYLCSLRQGDEVAFFGQGTRLTVV.

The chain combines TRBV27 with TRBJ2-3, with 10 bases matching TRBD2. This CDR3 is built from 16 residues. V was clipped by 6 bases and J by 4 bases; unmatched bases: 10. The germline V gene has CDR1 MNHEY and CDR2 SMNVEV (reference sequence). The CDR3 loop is CASRPRPTSGADTQYF. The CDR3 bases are TGTGCCAGCAGGCCCAGACCTACTAGCGGGGCAGATACGCAGTATTTT.

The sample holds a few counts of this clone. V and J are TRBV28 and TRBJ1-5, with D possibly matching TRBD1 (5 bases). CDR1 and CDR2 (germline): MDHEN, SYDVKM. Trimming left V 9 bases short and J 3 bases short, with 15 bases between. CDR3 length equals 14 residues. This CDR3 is CASTPNRYNQPQHF. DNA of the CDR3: TGTGCCAGTACACCTAACAGGTACAATCAGCCCCAGCATTTT.

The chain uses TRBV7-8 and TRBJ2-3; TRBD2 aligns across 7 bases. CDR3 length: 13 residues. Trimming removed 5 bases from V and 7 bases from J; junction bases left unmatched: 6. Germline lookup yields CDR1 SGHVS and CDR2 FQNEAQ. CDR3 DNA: TGTGCCAGCAGCCCCCCCGGGGGGAATACGCAGTATTTT. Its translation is CASSPPGGNTQYF.

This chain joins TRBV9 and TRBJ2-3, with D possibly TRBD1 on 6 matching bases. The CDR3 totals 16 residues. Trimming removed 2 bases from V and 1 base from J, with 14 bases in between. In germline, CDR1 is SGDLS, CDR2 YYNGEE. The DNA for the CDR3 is TGTGCCAGCAGCGTGCGTCCTACAGGGCGCACAGATACGCAGTATTTT. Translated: CASSVRPTGRTDTQYF.

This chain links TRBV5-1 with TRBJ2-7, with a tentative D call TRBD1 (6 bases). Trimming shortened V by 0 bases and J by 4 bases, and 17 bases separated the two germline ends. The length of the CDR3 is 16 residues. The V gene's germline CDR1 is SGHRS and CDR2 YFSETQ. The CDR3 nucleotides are TGCGCCAGCAGCTTGGCACAGAGAGGGGGTATTTACGAGCAGTACTTC. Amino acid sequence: CASSLAQRGGIYEQYF.

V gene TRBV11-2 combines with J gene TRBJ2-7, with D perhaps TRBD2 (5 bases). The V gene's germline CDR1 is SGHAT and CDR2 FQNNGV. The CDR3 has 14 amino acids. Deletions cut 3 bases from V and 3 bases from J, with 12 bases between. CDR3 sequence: CASSFQSGYYEQYF. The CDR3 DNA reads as TGTGCCAGCAGCTTCCAAAGCGGTTACTACGAGCAGTACTTC.

In DNA, the CDR3 is TGTGCCAGCAGTTTATTACGGGGGCCCCAGCATTTT. It codes for CASSLLRGPQHF. J is TRBJ1-5 and V is TRBV28; D gene uncertain. This CDR3 region has 12 residues. Germline CDR1 is MDHEN and CDR2 is SYDVKM. Between the trimmed V and J ends, which lost 1 base and 9 bases, there was a span of 7 bases.

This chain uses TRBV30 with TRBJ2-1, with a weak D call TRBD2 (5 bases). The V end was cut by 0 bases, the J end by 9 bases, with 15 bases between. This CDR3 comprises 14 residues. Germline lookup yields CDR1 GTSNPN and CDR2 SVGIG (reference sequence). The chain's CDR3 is CAWSVRLAQGEQFF. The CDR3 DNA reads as TGTGCCTGGAGTGTAAGGCTAGCCCAAGGTGAGCAGTTCTTC.

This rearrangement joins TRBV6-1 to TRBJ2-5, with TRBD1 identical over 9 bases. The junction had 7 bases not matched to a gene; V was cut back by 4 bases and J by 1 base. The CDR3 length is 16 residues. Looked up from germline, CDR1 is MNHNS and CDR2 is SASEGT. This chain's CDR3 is CASSGHRGRSQETQYF. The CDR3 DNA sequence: TGTGCCAGCAGTGGTCACAGGGGGCGAAGCCAAGAGACCCAGTACTTC.

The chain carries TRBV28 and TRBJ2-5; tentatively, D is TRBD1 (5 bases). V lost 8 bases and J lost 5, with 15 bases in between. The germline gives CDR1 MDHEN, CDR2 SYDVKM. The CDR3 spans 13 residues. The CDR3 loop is CASGPGSYETQYF. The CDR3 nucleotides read TGTGCCAGCGGCCCAGGGTCTTATGAGACCCAGTACTTC.

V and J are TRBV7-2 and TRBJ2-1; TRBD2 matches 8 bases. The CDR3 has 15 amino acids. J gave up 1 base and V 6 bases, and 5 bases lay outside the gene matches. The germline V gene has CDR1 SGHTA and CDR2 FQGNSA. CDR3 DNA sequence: TGTGCCAGCAGAATACTAGCGGAATCCTACAATGAGCAGTTCTTC. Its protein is CASRILAESYNEQFF.

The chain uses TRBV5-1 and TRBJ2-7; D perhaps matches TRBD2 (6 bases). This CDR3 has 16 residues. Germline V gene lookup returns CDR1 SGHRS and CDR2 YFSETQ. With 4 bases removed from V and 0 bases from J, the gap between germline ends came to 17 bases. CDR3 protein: CASSRRDSTSSYEQYF. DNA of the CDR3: TGCGCCAGCAGCCGTCGGGACTCGACGAGCTCCTACGAGCAGTACTTC.

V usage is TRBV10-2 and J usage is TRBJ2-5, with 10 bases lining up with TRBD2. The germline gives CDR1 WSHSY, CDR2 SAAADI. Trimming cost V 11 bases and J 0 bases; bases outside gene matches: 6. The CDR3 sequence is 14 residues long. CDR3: CAWISGRYQETQYF. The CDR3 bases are TGCGCCTGGATTAGCGGGAGGTACCAAGAGACCCAGTACTTC.

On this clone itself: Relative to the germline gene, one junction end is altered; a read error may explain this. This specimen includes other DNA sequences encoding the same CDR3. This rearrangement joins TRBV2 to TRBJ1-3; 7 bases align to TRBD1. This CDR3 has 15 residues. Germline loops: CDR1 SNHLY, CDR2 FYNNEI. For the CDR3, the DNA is TGTGCCAGCACCGAGGGACAGACCTCTGGAAACACTATATATTTT. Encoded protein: CASTEGQTSGNTIYF.

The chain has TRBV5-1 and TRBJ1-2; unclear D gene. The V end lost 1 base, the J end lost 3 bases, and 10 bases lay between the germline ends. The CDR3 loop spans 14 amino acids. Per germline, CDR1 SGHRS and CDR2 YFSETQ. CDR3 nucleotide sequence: TGCGCCAGCAGCTTGCTAGAGCCCCACTATGGCTACACCTTC. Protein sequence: CASSLLEPHYGYTF.

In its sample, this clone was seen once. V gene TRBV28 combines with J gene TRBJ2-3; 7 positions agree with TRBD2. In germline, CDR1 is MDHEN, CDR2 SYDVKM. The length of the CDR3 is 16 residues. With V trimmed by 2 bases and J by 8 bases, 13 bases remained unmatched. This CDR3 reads CASSLEGGTGRGTQYF. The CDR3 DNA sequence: TGTGCCAGCAGTTTAGAGGGAGGGACGGGAAGGGGTACGCAGTATTTT.

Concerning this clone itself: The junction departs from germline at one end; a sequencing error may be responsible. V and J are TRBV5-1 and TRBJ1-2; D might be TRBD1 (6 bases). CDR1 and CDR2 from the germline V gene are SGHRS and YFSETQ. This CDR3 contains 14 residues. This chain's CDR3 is CASSLDSQIQGGLF. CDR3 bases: TGCGCCAGCAGCTTGGATTCCCAAATACAGGGCGGCCTCTTC. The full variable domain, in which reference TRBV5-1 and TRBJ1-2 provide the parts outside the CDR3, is KAGVTQTPRYLIKTRGQQVTLSCSPISGHRSVSWYQQTPGQGLQFLFEYFSETQRNKGNFPGRFSGRQFSNSRSEMNVSTLELGDSALYLCASSLDSQIQGGLFGSGTRLTVV.

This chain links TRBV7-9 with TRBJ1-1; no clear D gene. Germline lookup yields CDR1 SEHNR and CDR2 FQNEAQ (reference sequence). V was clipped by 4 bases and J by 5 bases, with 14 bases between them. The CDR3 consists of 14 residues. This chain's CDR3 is CASSSSVDWTEAFF. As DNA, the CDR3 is TGTGCCAGCAGCTCCAGCGTCGACTGGACTGAAGCTTTCTTT.

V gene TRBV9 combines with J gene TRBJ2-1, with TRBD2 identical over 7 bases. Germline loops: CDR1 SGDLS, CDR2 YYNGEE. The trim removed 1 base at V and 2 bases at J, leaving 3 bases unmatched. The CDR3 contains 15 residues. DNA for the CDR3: TGTGCCAGCAGCGTAAGCGGACTAGCCTACAATGAGCAGTTCTTC. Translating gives CASSVSGLAYNEQFF.

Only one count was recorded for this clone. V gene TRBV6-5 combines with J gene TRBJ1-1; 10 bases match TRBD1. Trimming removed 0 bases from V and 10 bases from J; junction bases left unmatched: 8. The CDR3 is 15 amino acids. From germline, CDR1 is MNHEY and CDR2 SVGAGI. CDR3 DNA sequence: TGTGCCAGCAGTTACTCGGGACAGGGGAATGGGGGAGCTTTCTTT. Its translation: CASSYSGQGNGGAFF.

The CDR3 protein is CASRFSGGLNTEAFF. CDR3 in DNA: TGTGCCAGTAGATTTTCCGGAGGTTTGAACACTGAAGCTTTCTTT. J is TRBJ1-1 and V is TRBV6-1; D not resolved. Germline-derived CDR1 and CDR2 are MNHNS and SASEGT. This CDR3 is 15 amino acids long. V lost 9 bases to trimming and J lost 0 bases, with 17 bases between them.

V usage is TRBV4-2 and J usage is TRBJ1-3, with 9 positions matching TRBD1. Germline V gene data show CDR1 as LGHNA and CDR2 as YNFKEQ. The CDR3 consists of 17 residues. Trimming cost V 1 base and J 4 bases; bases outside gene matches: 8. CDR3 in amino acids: CASSQVSIQGAGNTIYF. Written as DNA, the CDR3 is TGTGCCAGCAGCCAAGTCAGCATACAGGGGGCCGGAAACACCATATATTTT.

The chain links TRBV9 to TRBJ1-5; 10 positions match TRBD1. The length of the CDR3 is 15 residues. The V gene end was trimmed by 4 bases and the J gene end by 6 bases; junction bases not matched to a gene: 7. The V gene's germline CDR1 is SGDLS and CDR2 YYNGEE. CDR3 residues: CASSLGGQGSQPQHF. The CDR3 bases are TGTGCCAGCAGCCTGGGGGGACAGGGGTCTCAGCCCCAGCATTTT.

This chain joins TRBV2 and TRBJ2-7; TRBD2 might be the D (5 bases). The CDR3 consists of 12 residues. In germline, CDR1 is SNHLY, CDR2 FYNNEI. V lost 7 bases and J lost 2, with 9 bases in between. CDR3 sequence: CASTDSPYEQYF. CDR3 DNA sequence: TGTGCCAGCACGGACTCGCCCTACGAGCAGTACTTC.

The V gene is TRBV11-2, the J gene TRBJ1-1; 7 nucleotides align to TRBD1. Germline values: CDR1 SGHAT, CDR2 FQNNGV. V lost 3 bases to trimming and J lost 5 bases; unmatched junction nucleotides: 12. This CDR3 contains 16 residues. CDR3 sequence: CASSFDTQGVRTEAFF. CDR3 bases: TGTGCCAGCAGCTTTGACACCCAGGGGGTAAGGACTGAAGCTTTCTTT.

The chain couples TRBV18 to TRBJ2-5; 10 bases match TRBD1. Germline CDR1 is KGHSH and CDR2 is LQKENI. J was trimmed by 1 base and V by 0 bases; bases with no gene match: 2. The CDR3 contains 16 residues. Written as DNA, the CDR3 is TGTGCCAGCTCACCACCGACAGGGGGCTTCCAAGAGACCCAGTACTTC. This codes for CASSPPTGGFQETQYF.